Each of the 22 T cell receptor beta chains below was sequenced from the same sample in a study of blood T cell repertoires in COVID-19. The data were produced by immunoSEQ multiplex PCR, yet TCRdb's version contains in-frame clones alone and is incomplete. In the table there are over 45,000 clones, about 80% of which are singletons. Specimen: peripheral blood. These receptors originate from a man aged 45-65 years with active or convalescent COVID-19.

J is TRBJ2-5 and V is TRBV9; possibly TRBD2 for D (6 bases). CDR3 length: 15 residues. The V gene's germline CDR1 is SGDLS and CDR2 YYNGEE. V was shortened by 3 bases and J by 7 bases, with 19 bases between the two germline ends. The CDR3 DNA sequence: TGTGCCAGCAGCGCCGGTCTGGGCGTGGGGGGGACCCAGTACTTC. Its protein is CASSAGLGVGGTQYF.

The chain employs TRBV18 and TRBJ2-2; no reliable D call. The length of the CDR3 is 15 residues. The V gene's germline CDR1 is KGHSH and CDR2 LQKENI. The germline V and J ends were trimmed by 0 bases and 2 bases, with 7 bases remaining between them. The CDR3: CASSPPLPNTGELFF. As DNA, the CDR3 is TGTGCCAGCTCACCACCCCTCCCTAACACCGGGGAGCTGTTTTTT.

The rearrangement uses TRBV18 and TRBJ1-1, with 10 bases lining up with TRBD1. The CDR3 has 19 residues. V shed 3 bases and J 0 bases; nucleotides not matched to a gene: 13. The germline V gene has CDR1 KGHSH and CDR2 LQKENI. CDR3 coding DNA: TGTGCCAGCTCACCTACGACCTCCGGGACAGGGGCCATGAACACTGAAGCTTTCTTT. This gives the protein CASSPTTSGTGAMNTEAFF. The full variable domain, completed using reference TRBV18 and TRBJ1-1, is NAGVMQNPRHLVRRRGQEARLRCSPMKGHSHVYWYRQLPEEGLKFMVYLQKENIIDESGMPKERFSAEFPKEGPSILRIQQVVRGDSAAYFCASSPTTSGTGAMNTEAFFGQGTRLTVV.

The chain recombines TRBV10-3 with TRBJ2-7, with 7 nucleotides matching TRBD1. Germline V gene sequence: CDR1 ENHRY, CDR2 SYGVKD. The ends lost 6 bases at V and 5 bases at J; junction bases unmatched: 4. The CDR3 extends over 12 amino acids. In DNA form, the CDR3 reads TGTGCCATCAGGGCCACAGGGGACGAGCAGTACTTC. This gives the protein CAIRATGDEQYF.

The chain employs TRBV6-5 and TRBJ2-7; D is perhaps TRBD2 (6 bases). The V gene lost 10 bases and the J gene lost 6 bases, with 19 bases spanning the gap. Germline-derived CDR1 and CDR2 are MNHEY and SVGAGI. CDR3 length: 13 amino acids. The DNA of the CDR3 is TGTGCCACCCCCCCCCGGGAGCCATCCGAGCAGTACTTC. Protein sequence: CATPPREPSEQYF.

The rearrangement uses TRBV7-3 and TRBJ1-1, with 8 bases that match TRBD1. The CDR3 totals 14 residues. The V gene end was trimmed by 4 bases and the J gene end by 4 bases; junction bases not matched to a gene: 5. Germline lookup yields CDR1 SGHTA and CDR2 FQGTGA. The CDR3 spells CASSSDRAATEAFF. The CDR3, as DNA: TGTGCCAGCAGCTCGGACAGGGCGGCCACTGAAGCTTTCTTT.

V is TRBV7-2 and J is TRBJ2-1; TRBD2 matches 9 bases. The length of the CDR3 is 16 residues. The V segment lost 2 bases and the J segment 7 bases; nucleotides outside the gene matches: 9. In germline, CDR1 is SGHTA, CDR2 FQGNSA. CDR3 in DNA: TGTGCCAGCAGCTTACTACGTAGCGGGAGTGGGAATGAGCAGTTCTTC. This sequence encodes CASSLLRSGSGNEQFF.

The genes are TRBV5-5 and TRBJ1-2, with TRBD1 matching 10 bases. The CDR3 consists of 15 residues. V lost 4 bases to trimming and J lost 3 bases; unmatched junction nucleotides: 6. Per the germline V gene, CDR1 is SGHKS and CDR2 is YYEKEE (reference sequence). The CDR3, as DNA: TGTGCCAGCAGCCCCAGGGGGACAGGGGACTATGGCTACACCTTC. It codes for CASSPRGTGDYGYTF.

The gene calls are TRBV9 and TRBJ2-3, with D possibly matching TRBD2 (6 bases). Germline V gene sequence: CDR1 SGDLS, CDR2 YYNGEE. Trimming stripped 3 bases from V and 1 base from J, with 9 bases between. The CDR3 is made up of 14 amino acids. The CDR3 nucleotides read TGTGCCAGCAGCGGCGGGGACCGCACAGATACGCAGTATTTT. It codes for CASSGGDRTDTQYF.

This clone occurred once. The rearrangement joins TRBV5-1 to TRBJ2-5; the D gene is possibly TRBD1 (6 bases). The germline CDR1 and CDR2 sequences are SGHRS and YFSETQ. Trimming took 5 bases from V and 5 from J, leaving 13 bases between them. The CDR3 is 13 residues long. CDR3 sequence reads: CASRTGFEETQYF. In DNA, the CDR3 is TGCGCCAGCAGAACAGGGTTTGAGGAGACCCAGTACTTC. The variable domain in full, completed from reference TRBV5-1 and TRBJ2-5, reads KAGVTQTPRYLIKTRGQQVTLSCSPISGHRSVSWYQQTPGQGLQFLFEYFSETQRNKGNFPGRFSGRQFSNSRSEMNVSTLELGDSALYLCASRTGFEETQYFGPGTRLLVL.

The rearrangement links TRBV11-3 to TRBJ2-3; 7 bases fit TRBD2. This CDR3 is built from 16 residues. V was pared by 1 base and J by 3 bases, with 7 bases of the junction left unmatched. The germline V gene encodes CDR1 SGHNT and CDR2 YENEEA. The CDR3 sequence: CASSLGAGVRTDTQYF. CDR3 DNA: TGTGCCAGCAGCTTAGGGGCGGGAGTGAGAACAGATACGCAGTATTTT.

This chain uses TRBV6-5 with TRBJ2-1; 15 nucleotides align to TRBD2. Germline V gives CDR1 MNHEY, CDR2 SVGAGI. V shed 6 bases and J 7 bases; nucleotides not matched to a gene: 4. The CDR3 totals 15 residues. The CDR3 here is CASSAGTSGGNEQFF. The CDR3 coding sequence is TGTGCCAGCAGCGCCGGGACTAGCGGGGGGAATGAGCAGTTCTTC.

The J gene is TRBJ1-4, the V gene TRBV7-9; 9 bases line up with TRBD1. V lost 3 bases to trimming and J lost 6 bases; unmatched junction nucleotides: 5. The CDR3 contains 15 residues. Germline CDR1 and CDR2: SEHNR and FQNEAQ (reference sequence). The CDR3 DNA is TGTGCCAGCAGCTTCGGGACAGGGCGGGATGAAAAACTGTTTTTT. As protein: CASSFGTGRDEKLFF.

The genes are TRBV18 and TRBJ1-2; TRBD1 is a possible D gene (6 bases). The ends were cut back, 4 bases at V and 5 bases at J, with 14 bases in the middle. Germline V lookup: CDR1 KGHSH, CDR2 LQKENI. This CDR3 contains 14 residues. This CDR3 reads CASSQGQGAYGYTF. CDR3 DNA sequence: TGTGCCAGCTCACAGGGACAAGGGGCATATGGCTACACCTTC.

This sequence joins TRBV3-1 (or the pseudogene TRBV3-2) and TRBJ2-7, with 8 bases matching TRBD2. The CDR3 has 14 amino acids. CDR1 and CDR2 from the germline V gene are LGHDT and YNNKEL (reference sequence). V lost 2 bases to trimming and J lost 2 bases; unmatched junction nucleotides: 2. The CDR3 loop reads CASSQRGLAYEQYF. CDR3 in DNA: TGTGCCAGCAGCCAAAGGGGACTAGCCTACGAGCAGTACTTC.

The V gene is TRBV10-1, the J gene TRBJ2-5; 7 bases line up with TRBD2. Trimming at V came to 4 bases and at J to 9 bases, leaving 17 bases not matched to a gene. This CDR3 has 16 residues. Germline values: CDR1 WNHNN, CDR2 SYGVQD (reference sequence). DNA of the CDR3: TGCGCCAGCAGTGTCTCGCGGGAGAGCGGAATCGGTGCCCAGTACTTC. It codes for CASSVSRESGIGAQYF.

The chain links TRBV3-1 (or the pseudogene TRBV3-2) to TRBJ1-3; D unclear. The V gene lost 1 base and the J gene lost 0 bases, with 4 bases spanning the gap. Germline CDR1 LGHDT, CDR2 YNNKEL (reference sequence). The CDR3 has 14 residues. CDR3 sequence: CASSQGLSGNTIYF. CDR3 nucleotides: TGTGCCAGCAGCCAAGGACTCTCTGGAAACACCATATATTTT.

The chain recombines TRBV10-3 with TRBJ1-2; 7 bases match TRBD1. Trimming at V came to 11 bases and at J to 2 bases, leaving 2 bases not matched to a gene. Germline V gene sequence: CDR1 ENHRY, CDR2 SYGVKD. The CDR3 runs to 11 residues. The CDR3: CASGQNYGYTF. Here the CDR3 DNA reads TGTGCCTCGGGACAGAACTATGGCTACACCTTC.

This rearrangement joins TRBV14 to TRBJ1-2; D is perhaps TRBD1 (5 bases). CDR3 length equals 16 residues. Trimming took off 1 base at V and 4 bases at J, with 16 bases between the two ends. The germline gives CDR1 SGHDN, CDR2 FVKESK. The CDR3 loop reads CASSQVGALPPYGYTF. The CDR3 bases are TGTGCCAGCAGCCAAGTAGGGGCCCTACCCCCCTATGGCTACACCTTC. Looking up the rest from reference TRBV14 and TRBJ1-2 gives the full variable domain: EAGVTQFPSHSVIEKGQTVTLRCDPISGHDNLYWYRRVMGKEIKFLLHFVKESKQDESGMPNNRFLAERTGGTYSTLKVQPAELEDSGVYFCASSQVGALPPYGYTFGSGTRLTVV.

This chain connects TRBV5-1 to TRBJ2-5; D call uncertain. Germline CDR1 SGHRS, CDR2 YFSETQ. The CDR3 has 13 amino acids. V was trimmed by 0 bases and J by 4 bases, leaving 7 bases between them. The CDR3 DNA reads TGCGCCAGCAGCTTGGACGGAGCAGAGACCCAGTACTTC. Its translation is CASSLDGAETQYF.

The CDR3 spells CASSFRGQTQYF. The CDR3 DNA reads TGTGCCAGCAGTTTTCGCGGGCAGACCCAGTACTTC. This chain connects TRBV12-3 or TRBV12-4 to TRBJ2-5; a weak D match, TRBD2 (5 bases). This CDR3 contains 12 residues. Trimming removed 3 bases at V and 6 bases at J, with 8 bases between.

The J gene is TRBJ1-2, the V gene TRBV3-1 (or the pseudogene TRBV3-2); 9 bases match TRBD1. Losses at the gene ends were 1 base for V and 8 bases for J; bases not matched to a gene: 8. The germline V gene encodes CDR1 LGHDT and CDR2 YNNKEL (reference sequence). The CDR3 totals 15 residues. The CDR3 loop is CASSQGPTGGAGYTF. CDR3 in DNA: TGTGCCAGCAGCCAAGGGCCTACAGGGGGCGCGGGCTACACCTTC.